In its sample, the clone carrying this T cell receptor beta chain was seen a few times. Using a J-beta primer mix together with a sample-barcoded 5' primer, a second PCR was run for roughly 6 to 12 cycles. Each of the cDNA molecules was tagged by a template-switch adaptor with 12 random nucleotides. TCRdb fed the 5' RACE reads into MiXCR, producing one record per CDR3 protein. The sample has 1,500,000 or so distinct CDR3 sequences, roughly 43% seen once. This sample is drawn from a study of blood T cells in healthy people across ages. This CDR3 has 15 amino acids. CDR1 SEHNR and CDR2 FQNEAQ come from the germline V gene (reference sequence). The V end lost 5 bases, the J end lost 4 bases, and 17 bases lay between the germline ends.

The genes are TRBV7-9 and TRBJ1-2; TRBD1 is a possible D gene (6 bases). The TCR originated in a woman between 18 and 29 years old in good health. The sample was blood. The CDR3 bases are TGTGCCAGCAGCGACACGGGACACCCGGCCTATGGCTACACCTTC. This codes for CASSDTGHPAYGYTF.